The clone carrying this T cell receptor beta chain has ten or more counts. The antigen is undetermined. The sample is drawn from a study of response to subunit inactivated influenza vaccine. Study-wide findings and caveats: Each seasonal influenza vaccination, the authors suggested, recruits few new T cells.

TCRdb re-derived calls from the RT-PCR reads in MiXCR, one entry per CDR3 protein. The repertoire has about 650,000 distinct CDR3 sequences, approximately 15% of them found once; the top ten carry under 14%. Germline-derived CDR1 and CDR2 are SEHNR and FQNEAQ (reference sequence). This CDR3 has 11 residues. V lost 2 bases to trimming and J lost 7 bases, with 2 bases between them. The source material was PBMCs from blood, sampled roughly 12 days after vaccination. The TCR was taken from a man in his forties or fifties who received an inactivated influenza vaccine. The chain employs TRBV7-9 and TRBJ2-2; D gene unclear. The CDR3 region is CASSLLGELFF. The CDR3 DNA follows: TGTGCCAGCAGCTTACTCGGGGAGCTGTTTTTT.